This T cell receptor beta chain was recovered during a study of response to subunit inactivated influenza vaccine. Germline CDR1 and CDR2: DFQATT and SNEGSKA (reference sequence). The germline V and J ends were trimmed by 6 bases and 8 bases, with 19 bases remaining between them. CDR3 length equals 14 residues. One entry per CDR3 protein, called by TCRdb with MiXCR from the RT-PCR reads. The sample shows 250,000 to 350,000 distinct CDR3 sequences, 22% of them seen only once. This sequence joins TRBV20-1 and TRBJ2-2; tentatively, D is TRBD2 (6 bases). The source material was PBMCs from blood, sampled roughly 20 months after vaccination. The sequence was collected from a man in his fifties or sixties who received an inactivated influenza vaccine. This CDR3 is CSAQGLRDRGELFF. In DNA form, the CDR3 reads TGCAGTGCCCAGGGACTCAGAGACCGGGGGGAGCTGTTTTTT.